What follows describes a single T cell receptor beta chain. This sample is part of a study of T cell changes during pregnancy in multiple sclerosis. Data came from immunoSEQ multiplex PCR; TCRdb stores just in-frame clones and leaves some out. The sample consists of around 65,000 clones, about 90% of them appearing once. V gave up 7 bases and J gave up 1 base, with 11 bases separating them. Germline CDR1 SNHLY, CDR2 FYNNEI. This CDR3 spans 14 amino acids. The material sequenced was peripheral blood, taken in the third trimester of pregnancy. The rearrangement uses TRBV2 and TRBJ2-1, with D uncertain. The receptor was isolated from a female donor in good health, enrolled as a control in a pregnancy study. The CDR3 coding sequence is TGTGCCAGCAACATGCGGTATTCCTACAATGAGCAGTTCTTC. Its protein product is CASNMRYSYNEQFF.